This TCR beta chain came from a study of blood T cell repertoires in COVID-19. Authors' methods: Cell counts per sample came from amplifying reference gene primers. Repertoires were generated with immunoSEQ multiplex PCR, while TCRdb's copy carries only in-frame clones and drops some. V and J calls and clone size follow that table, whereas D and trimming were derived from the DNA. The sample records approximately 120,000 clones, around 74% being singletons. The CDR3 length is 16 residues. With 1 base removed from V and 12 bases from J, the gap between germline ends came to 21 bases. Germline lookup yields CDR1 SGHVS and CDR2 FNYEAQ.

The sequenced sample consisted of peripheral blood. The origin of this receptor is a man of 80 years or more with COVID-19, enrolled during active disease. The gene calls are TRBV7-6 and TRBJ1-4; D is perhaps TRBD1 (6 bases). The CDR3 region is CASSLGGGRPLDELFF. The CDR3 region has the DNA TGTGCCAGCAGCTTAGGCGGGGGCAGGCCACTAGACGAACTGTTTTTT.